The clone carrying this T cell receptor beta chain has just a few counts. The antigen is not known. The data stem from a study of T-cell memory formation after mild COVID-19. Study observations and caveats: Contracting CD4+ clones were located mainly in CM and EM, and CD8+ clones in EMRA.

TCR alpha and TCR beta cDNA libraries carrying sample barcodes and UMIs came from 5'RACE with constant-segment primers. TCRdb re-derived calls from the 5' RACE reads in MiXCR, one entry per CDR3 protein. The sample lists 150,000 to 200,000 distinct CDR3 sequences, roughly 15% occurring once. The germline V and J ends were trimmed by 6 bases and 5 bases, with 19 bases remaining between them. The CDR3 consists of 15 residues. The material sequenced was PBMCs or a T cell subset sorted from them (not recorded which). The sequence derives from an adult woman who had mild COVID-19 (a few samples of this study predate the infection). Cell type and time point are not known. J is TRBJ2-5 and V is TRBV12-3 or TRBV12-4; a possible D gene is TRBD2 (5 bases). Here the CDR3 reads CASRLTRRGFETQYF. The CDR3 DNA reads as TGTGCCAGCAGGCTAACTAGACGGGGTTTTGAGACCCAGTACTTC.